One sample yielded the 5 T cell receptor beta chains listed below, sequenced in a study of PD-L1 blockade in urothelial cancer. This table comes from immunoSEQ multiplex PCR, and its TCRdb copy is limited to in-frame clones, with some not included. The profile covers tens of thousands of clones, with 87% appearing a single time and roughly 15% taken by the ten largest. Described time point: pretreatment peripheral blood. The source material was PBMCs, sampled around atezolizumab (anti-PD-L1) treatment. The receptors originated from a woman aged 55-70 years with urothelial cancer.

V and J are TRBV28 and TRBJ2-7; a possible D gene is TRBD1 (5 bases). CDR1 is MDHEN, CDR2 SYDVKM, per germline. The CDR3 loop spans 14 amino acids. Between the trimmed V and J ends, which lost 5 bases and 2 bases, there was a span of 13 bases. CDR3: CASSTQGYAYEQYF. The CDR3, as DNA: TGTGCCAGCAGTACCCAGGGTTATGCCTACGAGCAGTACTTC.

This sequence joins TRBV7-8 and TRBJ1-1, with a tentative D call TRBD1 (5 bases). The CDR3 runs to 14 residues. Germline V CDR1 and CDR2: SGHVS, FQNEAQ. Trimming took 2 bases from V and 7 from J, leaving 14 bases between them. The CDR3 nucleotides read TGTGCCAGCAGCTTAAGGACACCCCGGAATGAAGCTTTCTTT. Translating it yields CASSLRTPRNEAFF. The full variable domain, in which reference TRBV7-8 and TRBJ1-1 provide the parts outside the CDR3, is GAGVSQSPRYKVAKRGQDVALRCDPISGHVSLFWYQQALGQGPEFLTYFQNEAQLDKSGLPSDRFFAERPEGSVSTLKIQRTQQEDSAVYLCASSLRTPRNEAFFGQGTRLTVV.

The chain employs TRBV29-1 and TRBJ2-5; 8 bases agree with TRBD2. CDR3 length: 11 residues. The germline gives CDR1 SQVTM, CDR2 ANQGSEA. CDR3 bases: TGCACGGGGGGGGAGCAAGAGACCCAGTACTTC. The encoded protein is CTGGEQETQYF.

In this sample, this clone turned up once. V gene TRBV7-8 combines with J gene TRBJ2-2; tentative D call: TRBD1 (5 bases). The germline CDR1 and CDR2 sequences are SGHVS and FQNEAQ. Trimming cost V 5 bases and J 0 bases, with 10 bases left between them. The CDR3 is 15 amino acids. For the CDR3, the DNA is TGTGCCAGCAGCCCGCAGGGAACGAACACCGGGGAGCTGTTTTTT. This codes for CASSPQGTNTGELFF.

This chain connects TRBV4-3 to TRBJ2-2, with D possibly matching TRBD1 (6 bases). The V end lost 2 bases, the J end lost 3 bases, and 10 bases lay between the germline ends. CDR3 size: 15 residues. Germline V lookup: CDR1 LGHNA, CDR2 YSLEER. This CDR3 reads CASSQHTGYTGELFF. The CDR3 bases are TGCGCCAGCAGCCAACATACAGGGTACACCGGGGAGCTGTTTTTT.